This T cell receptor (beta chain) was observed in a study of T cell responses to AZD1222 COVID-19 vaccine. Study-wide points: Breadth and depth of Spike-specific TCRs rose after two AZD1222 doses.

The protocol was immunoSEQ multiplex PCR, while the TCRdb copy is restricted to in-frame clones and leaves out a portion. The sample has some 130,000 clones; approximately 85% are singletons. Worth noting for this clone: What it binds is unknown.

V lost 4 bases to trimming and J lost 0 bases, with 13 bases between them. Per germline, CDR1 SGHAT and CDR2 FQNNGV. This CDR3 spans 16 amino acids. The sequence derives from an adult in good health. The sample was peripheral blood, taken on day 0 of AZD1222 vaccination. This rearrangement joins TRBV11-2 to TRBJ2-1; D perhaps matches TRBD1 (6 bases). The CDR3: CASSSVKGDSYNEQFF. CDR3 bases: TGTGCCAGCAGCTCCGTCAAGGGGGACTCCTACAATGAGCAGTTCTTC.